Listed below are T cell receptor beta chains from one sample, sequenced in a study of CD8+ T cells in alopecia areata. Sequencing was performed with immunoSEQ multiplex PCR; in TCRdb, only in-frame clones are kept and a portion is missing. Altogether about 180,000 clones are present, approximately 49% being singletons, with the ten largest covering roughly a tenth. Sequenced here: CD8+ T cells sorted from blood, sampled at week 52, from a patient treated with tofacitinib. Receptor source: a human donor with alopecia areata. CDR3s include the opening cysteine and the closing phenylalanine or tryptophan.

TRBJ1-2,TRBV7-9,CASSLSSVETF
TRBJ1-1,TRBV4-2,CASSPWLRRDTEAFF
TRBJ2-7,TRBV12-5,CASGTGGYEQYF
TRBJ1-4,TRBV5-1,CASSHRGGNEKLFF
TRBJ1-2,TRBV15,CATSSKRTGDYGYTF
TRBJ2-7,TRBV27,CASRWGESSYEQYF
TRBJ2-5,TRBV19,CASTPHEGETQYF
TRBJ1-2,TRBV6-5,CASSPGGIGYTF
TRBJ1-1,TRBV29-1,CSVDTGNPEAFF
TRBJ2-7,TRBV30,CAWSQGVEQYF
TRBJ2-5,TRBV5-4,CASSSGSNGQETQYF
TRBJ1-1,TRBV6-5,CASSYGSGNTEAFF
TRBJ1-1,TRBV9,CASRMMNTEAFF
TRBJ1-2,TRBV4-2,CASSLQDPAGGYTF
TRBJ2-1,TRBV29-1,CSVEGNLKGQPSSYNEQFF
TRBJ2-1,TRBV9,CASSVLGTEQFF
TRBJ2-5,TRBV27,CASSLLGQQETQYF
TRBJ1-4,TRBV13,CASSATWDGTNEKLFF
TRBJ2-3,TRBV14,CASSQDLWGDGTDTQYF
TRBJ1-6,TRBV13,CASNMAGTGVSPLHF
TRBJ1-5,TRBV30,CAWSWADSNQPQHF
TRBJ2-7,TRBV10-3,CAISEGGSYEQYF
TRBJ1-5,TRBV27,CASSGQINQPQHF
TRBJ2-7,TRBV7-9,CASSSGTGIEQYF
TRBJ1-2,TRBV5-1,CASSLERSNYGYTF
TRBJ2-1,TRBV7-2,CASSAHSGTYNEQFF
TRBJ1-2,TRBV29-1,CSVESGGGYGYTF
TRBJ1-1,TRBV18,CASSGTKDTEAFF
TRBJ2-5,TRBV6-5,CASSFGQGPQETQYF
TRBJ2-7,TRBV30,CAWSVRYEQYF
TRBJ1-2,TRBV29-1,CSVEQPGHSRFYGYTF
TRBJ1-5,TRBV27,CASSGQGIQPQHF
TRBJ1-5,TRBV5-8,CASSLVEGRNQPQHF
TRBJ1-1,TRBV7-9,CASSSMSTEAFF
TRBJ1-2,TRBV5-1,CASSLESEADGYTF
TRBJ1-2,TRBV29-1,CSITGGEYGYTF
TRBJ2-7,TRBV5-1,CASSLGANYEQYF
TRBJ1-6,TRBV19,CASSIWTGHGNSPLHF
TRBJ2-3,TRBV5-6,CASSHDRVGDTQYF
TRBJ1-2,TRBV5-6,CASSLIQGEDYGYTF
TRBJ2-1,TRBV6-5,CASSYTLDSYNEQFF